This TCR beta chain stems from a study of blood T cell repertoires in COVID-19. Seattle's cohort entered during active infection and was followed longitudinally. This clone came up once. As processed by the authors: Nucleated cell counts were estimated from reference gene primer amplification. Profiling relied on immunoSEQ multiplex PCR, and the TCRdb table lists in-frame clones only, not all of them. V, J and clone size derive from that table, while D and trimming were established from the DNA sequence. Of about 480,000 clones in the sample, approximately 88% are singletons; the top ten hold roughly 8%. CDR1 SGHAT and CDR2 FQNNGV come from the germline V gene. This CDR3 region has 14 residues. The J segment lost 7 bases and the V segment lost 4 bases, leaving 5 bases of the junction unmatched.

This TCR derives from a woman aged 50 to 60 with COVID-19, enrolled during active disease. J is TRBJ2-4 and V is TRBV11-2, with 9 bases matching TRBD2. What was sequenced was peripheral blood. CDR3 nucleotides: TGTGCCAGCAGCTCTGGGACTAGCAAGAACATTCAGTACTTC. Translated, it gives CASSSGTSKNIQYF.